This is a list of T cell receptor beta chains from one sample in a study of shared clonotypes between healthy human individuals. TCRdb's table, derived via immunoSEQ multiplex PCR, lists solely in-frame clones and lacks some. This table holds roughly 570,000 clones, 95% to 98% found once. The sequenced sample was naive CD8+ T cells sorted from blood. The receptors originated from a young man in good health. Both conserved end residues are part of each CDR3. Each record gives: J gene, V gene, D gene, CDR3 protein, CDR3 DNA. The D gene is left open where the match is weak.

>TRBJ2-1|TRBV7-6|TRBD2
CASSLARPTSGDLYEQFF
TGTGCCAGCAGCTTAGCCCGACCGACTAGCGGAGACCTCTATGAGCAGTTCTTC
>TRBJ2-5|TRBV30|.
CALGQAPGAQYF
TGTGCCCTCGGACAGGCCCCGGGGGCCCAGTACTTC
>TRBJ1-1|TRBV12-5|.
CASGLVGGQSSEAFF
TGTGCTAGTGGTTTGGTTGGGGGGCAATCGTCTGAAGCTTTCTTT
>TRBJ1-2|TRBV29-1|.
CSVDDTGYGYTF
TGCAGCGTGGACGATACAGGCTATGGCTACACCTTC
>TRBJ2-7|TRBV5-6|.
CASSRGARRYEQYF
TGTGCCAGCAGCCGGGGGGCCAGACGATACGAGCAGTACTTC
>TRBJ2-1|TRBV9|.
CASSPPTGPEQFF
TGTGCCAGCAGCCCCCCAACGGGACCCGAGCAGTTCTTC
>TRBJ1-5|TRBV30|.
CAWSVFGGAGQPQHF
TGTGCCTGGAGTGTATTCGGGGGAGCGGGTCAGCCCCAGCATTTT
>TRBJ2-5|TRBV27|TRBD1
CASSFDRGQETQYF
TGTGCCAGCAGTTTCGACAGGGGGCAAGAGACCCAGTACTTC
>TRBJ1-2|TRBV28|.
CASSPRVLGFYGYTF
TGTGCCAGCAGTCCCCGCGTTCTTGGTTTTTATGGCTACACCTTC
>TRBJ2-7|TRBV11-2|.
CASSLVSGRIHEQYF
TGTGCCAGCAGCTTAGTTTCGGGCAGGATCCACGAGCAGTACTTC
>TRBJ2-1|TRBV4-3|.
CASSPGRSLSSNEQFF
TGCGCCAGCAGCCCTGGGAGATCTCTTTCGTCCAATGAGCAGTTCTTC